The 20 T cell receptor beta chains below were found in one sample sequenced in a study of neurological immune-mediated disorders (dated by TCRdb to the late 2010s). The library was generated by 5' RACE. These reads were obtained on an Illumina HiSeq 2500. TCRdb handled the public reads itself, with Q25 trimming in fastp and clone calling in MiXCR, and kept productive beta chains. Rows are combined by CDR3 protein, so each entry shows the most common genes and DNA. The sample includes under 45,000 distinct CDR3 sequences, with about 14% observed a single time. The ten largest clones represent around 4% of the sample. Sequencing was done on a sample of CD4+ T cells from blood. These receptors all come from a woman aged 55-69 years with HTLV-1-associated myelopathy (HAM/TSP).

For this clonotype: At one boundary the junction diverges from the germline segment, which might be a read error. CDR3 protein: CASSLRQGGGGWYGYTF. CDR3 nucleotides: TGTGCCAGTAGCTTACGGCAGGGCGGCGGTGGGTGGTATGGCTACACCTTC. V gene TRBV7-8 combines with J gene TRBJ1-2, with TRBD1 as a possible D gene (5 bases). The CDR3 runs 17 residues. Per the germline V gene, CDR1 is SGHVS and CDR2 is FQNEAQ.

The CDR3 sequence: CAISSGGHSYEQYF. CDR3 in DNA: TGTGCCATCTCGTCGGGGGGGCACTCCTACGAGCAGTACTTC. The chain combines TRBV10-3 with TRBJ2-7, with TRBD2 matching 8 bases. V gave up 8 bases and J gave up 0 bases; unmatched junction bases: 6. CDR3 length: 14 residues. Germline CDR1 reads ENHRY; CDR2 reads SYGVKD.

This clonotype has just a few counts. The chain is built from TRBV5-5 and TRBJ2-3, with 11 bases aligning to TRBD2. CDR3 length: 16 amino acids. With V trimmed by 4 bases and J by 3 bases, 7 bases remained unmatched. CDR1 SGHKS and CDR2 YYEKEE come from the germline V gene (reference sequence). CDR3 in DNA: TGTGCCAGCAGCCTGGGGACTAGCGGTGGTACAGATACGCAGTATTTT. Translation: CASSLGTSGGTDTQYF. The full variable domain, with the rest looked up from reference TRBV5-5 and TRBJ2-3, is DAGVTQSPTHLIKTRGQQVTLRCSPISGHKSVSWYQQVLGQGPQFIFQYYEKEERGRGNFPDRFSARQFPNYSSELNVNALLLGDSALYLCASSLGTSGGTDTQYFGPGTRLTVL.

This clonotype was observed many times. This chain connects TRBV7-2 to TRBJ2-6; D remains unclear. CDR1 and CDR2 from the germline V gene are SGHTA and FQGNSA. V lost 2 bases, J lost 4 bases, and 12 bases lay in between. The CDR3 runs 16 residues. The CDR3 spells CASSLTLIWGANVLTF. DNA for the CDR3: TGTGCCAGCAGCTTAACCCTCATTTGGGGGGCCAACGTCCTGACTTTC.

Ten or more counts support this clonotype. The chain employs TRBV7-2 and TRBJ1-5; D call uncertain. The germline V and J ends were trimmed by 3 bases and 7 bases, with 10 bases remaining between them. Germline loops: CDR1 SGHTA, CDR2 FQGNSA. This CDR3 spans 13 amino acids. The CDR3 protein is CASSFEKHQPQHF. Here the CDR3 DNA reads TGTGCCAGCAGCTTTGAAAAACACCAGCCCCAGCATTTT.

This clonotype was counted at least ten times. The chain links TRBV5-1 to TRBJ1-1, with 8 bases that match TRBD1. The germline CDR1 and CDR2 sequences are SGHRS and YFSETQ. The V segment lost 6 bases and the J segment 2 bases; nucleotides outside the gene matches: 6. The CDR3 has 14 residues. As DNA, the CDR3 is TGCGCCAGCAACCTACAGGGGGGTAACACTGAAGCTTTCTTT. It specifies CASNLQGGNTEAFF.

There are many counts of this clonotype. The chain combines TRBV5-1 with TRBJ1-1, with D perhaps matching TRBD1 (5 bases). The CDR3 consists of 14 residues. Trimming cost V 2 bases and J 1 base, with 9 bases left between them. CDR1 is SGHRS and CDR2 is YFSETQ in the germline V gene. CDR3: CASSFRTGNTEAFF. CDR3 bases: TGCGCCAGCAGCTTCCGTACAGGGAACACTGAAGCTTTCTTT.

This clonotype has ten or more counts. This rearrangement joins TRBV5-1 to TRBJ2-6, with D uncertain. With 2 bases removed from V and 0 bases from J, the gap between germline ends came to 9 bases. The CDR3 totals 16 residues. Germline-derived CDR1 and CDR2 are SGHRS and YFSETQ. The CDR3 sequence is CASSLRTSSGANVLTF. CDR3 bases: TGCGCCAGCAGCTTAAGGACCAGCTCTGGGGCCAACGTCCTGACTTTC.

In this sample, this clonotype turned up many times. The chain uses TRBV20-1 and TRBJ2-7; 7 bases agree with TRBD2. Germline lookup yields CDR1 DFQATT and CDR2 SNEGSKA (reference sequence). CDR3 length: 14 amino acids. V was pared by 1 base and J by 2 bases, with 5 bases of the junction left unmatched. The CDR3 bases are TGCAGTGCTAGAGCTTGGCGGGAGACCTACGAGCAGTACTTC. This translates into CSARAWRETYEQYF.

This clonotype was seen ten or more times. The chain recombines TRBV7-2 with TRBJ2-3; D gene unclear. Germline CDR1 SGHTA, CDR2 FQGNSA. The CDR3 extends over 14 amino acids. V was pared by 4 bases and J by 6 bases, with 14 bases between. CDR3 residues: CASSSPLLRDTQYF. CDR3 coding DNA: TGTGCCAGCAGCTCTCCCCTTCTCCGGGATACGCAGTATTTT. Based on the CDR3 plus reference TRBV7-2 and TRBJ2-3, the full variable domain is GAGVSQSPSNKVTEKGKDVELRCDPISGHTALYWYRQSLGQGLEFLIYFQGNSAPDKSGLPSDRFSAERTGGSVSTLTIQRTQQEDSAVYLCASSSPLLRDTQYFGPGTRLTVL.

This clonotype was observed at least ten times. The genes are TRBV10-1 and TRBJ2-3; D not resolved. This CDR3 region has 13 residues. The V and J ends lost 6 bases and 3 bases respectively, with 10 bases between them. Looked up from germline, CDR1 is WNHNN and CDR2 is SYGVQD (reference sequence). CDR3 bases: TGCGCCAGCAGAAAAGAGGCGACAGATACGCAGTATTTT. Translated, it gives CASRKEATDTQYF.

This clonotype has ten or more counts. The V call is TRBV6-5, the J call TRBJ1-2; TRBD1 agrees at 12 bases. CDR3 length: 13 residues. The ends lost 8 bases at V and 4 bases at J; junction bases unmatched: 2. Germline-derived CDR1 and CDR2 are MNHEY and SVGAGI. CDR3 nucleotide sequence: TGTGCCAGCGGGGACAGGGGGCCCTATGGCTACACCTTC. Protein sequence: CASGDRGPYGYTF.

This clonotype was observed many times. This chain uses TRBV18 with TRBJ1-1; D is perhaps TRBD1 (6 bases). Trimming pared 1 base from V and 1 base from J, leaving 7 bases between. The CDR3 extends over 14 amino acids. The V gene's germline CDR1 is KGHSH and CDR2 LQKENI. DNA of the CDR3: TGTGCCAGCTCACCACAGGGACAGAACACTGAAGCTTTCTTT. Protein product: CASSPQGQNTEAFF.

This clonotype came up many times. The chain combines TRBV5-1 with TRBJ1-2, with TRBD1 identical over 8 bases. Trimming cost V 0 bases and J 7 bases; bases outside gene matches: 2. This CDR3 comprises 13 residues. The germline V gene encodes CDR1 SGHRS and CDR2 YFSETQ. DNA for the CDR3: TGCGCCAGCAGCTTGGTGGGACAGGTTGGCTACACCTTC. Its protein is CASSLVGQVGYTF.

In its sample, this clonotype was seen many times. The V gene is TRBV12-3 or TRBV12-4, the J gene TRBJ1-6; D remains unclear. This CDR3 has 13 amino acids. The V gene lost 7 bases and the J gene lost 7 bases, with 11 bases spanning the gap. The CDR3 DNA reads TGTGCCAGCATTTCCGACATAAATTCACCCCTCCACTTT. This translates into CASISDINSPLHF.

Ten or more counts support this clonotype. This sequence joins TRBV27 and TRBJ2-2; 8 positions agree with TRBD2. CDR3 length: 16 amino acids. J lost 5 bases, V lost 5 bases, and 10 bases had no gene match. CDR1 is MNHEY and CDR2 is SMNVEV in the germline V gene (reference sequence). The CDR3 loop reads CASSVRGGADTGELFF. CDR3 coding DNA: TGTGCCAGCAGTGTCCGGGGGGGGGCGGATACCGGGGAGCTGTTTTTT.

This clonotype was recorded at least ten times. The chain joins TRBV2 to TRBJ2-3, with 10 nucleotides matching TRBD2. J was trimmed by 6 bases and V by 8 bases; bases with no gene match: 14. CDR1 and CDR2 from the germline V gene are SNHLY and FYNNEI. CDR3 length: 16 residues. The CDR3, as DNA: TGTGCCAGCTCGAAACGGAGCGGGGGGGCCGGGGATACGCAGTATTTT. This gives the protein CASSKRSGGAGDTQYF. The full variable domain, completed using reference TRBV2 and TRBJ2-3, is EPEVTQTPSHQVTQMGQEVILRCVPISNHLYFYWYRQILGQKVEFLVSFYNNEISEKSEIFDDQFSVERPDGSNFTLKIRSTKLEDSAMYFCASSKRSGGAGDTQYFGPGTRLTVL.

As DNA, the CDR3 is TGTGCCAGCAGCTTACTGAATAGCGGGGGGGCCTTTGGGGCCAACGTCCTGACTTTC. Translated, it gives CASSLLNSGGAFGANVLTF. The chain has TRBV5-6 and TRBJ2-6; TRBD2 matches at 11 bases. Germline CDR1 reads SGHDT; CDR2 reads YYEEEE. The V gene end was trimmed by 2 bases and the J gene end by 3 bases; junction bases not matched to a gene: 10. CDR3 size: 19 residues.

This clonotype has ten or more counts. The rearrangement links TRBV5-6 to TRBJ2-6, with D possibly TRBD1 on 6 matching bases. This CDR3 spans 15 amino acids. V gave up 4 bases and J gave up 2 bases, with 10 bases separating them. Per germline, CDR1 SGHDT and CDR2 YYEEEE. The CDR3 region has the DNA TGTGCCAGCAGCGGAACAGGGACTGGGGCCAACGTCCTGACTTTC. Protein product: CASSGTGTGANVLTF. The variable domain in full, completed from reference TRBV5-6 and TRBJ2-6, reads DAGVTQSPTHLIKTRGQQVTLRCSPKSGHDTVSWYQQALGQGPQFIFQYYEEEERQRGNFPDRFSGHQFPNYSSELNVNALLLGDSALYLCASSGTGTGANVLTFGAGSRLTVL.

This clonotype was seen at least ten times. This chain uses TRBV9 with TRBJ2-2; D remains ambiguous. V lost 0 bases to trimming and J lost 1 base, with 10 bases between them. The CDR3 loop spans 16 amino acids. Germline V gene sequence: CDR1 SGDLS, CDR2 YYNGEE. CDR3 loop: CASSVGSRGNTGELFF. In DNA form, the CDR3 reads TGTGCCAGCAGCGTAGGGTCTCGAGGGAACACCGGGGAGCTGTTTTTT.